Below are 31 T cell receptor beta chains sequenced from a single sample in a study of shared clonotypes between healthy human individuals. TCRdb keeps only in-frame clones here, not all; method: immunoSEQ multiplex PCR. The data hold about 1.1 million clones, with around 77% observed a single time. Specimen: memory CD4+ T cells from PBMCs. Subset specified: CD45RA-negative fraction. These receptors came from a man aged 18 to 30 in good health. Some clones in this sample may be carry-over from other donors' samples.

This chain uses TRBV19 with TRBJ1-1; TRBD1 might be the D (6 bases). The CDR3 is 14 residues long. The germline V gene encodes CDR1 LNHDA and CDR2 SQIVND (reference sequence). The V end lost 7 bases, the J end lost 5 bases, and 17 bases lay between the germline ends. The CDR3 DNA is TGTGCCAGTATAGGGGGGGTCATTAGGACTGAAGCTTTCTTT. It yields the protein CASIGGVIRTEAFF.

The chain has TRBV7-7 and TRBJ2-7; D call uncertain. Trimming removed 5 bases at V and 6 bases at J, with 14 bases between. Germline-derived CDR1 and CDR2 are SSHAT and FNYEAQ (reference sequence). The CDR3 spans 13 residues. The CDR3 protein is CASSRLLNAEQYF. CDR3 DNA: TGTGCCAGCAGCCGACTTCTGAACGCCGAGCAGTACTTC.

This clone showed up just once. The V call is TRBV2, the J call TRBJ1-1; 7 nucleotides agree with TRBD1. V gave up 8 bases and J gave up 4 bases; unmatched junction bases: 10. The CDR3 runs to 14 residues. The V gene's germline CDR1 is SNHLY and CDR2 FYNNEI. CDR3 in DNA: TGTGCCAGCTTCGGGACAGTCACTTTCACTGAAGCTTTCTTT. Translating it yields CASFGTVTFTEAFF.

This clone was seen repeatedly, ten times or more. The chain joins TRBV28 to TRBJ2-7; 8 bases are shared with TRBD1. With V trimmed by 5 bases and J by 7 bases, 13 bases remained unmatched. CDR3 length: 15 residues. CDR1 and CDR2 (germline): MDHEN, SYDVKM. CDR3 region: CASSIQTRQGWEQYF. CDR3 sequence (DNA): TGTGCCAGCAGTATTCAAACTCGACAGGGGTGGGAGCAGTACTTC.

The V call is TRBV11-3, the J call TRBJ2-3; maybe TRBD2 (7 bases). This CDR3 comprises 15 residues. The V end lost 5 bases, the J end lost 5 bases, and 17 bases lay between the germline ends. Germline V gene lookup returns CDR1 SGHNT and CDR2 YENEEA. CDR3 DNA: TGTGCCAGCAGCCCCGGGACATTAGCGGGAGATACGCAGTATTTT. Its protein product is CASSPGTLAGDTQYF.

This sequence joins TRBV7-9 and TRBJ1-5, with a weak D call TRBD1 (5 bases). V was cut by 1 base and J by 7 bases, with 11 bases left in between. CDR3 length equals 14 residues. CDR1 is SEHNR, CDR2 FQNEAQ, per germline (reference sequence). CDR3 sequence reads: CASSLDARAQPQHF. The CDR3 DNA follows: TGTGCCAGCAGCTTAGACGCCAGGGCCCAGCCCCAGCATTTT.

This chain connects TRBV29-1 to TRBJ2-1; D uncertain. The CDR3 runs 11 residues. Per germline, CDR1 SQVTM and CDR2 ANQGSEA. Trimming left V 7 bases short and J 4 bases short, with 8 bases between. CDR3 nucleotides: TGCAGCGGACTTATATACAATGAGCAGTTCTTC. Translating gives CSGLIYNEQFF.

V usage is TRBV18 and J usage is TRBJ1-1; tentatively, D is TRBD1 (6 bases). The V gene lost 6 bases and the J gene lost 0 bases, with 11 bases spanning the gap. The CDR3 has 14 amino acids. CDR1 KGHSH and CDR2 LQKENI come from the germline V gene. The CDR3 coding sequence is TGTGCCAGCTCCCTACAGGGAATGAACACTGAAGCTTTCTTT. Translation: CASSLQGMNTEAFF.

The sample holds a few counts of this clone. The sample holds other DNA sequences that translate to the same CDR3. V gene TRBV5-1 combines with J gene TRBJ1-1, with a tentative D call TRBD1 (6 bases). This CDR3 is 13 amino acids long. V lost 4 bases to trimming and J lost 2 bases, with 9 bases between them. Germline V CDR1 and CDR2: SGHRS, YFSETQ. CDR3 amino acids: CASSQQGNTEAFF. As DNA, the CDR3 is TGCGCCAGCAGCCAACAGGGAAACACTGAAGCTTTCTTT. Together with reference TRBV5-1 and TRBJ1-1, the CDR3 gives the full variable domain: KAGVTQTPRYLIKTRGQQVTLSCSPISGHRSVSWYQQTPGQGLQFLFEYFSETQRNKGNFPGRFSGRQFSNSRSEMNVSTLELGDSALYLCASSQQGNTEAFFGQGTRLTVV.

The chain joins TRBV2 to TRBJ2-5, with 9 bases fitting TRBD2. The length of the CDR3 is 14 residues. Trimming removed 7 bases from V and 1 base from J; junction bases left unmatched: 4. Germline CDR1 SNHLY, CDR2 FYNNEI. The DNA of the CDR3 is TGTGCCAGCACCGTGACTAGCGGCCAAGAGACCCAGTACTTC. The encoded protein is CASTVTSGQETQYF.

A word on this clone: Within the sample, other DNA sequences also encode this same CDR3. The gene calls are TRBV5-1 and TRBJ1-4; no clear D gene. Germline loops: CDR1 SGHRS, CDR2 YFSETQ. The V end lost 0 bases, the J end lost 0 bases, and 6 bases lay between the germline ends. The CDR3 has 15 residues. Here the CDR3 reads CASSLGSATNEKLFF. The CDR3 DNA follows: TGCGCCAGCAGCTTGGGCTCCGCAACTAATGAAAAACTGTTTTTT. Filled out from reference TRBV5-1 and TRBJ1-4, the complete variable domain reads KAGVTQTPRYLIKTRGQQVTLSCSPISGHRSVSWYQQTPGQGLQFLFEYFSETQRNKGNFPGRFSGRQFSNSRSEMNVSTLELGDSALYLCASSLGSATNEKLFFGSGTQLSVL.

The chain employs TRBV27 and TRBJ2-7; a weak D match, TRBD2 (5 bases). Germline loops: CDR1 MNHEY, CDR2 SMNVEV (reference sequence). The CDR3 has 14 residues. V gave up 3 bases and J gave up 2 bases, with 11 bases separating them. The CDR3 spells CASSLSGRAYEQYF. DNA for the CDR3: TGTGCCAGCAGTTTGAGCGGAAGGGCCTACGAGCAGTACTTC.

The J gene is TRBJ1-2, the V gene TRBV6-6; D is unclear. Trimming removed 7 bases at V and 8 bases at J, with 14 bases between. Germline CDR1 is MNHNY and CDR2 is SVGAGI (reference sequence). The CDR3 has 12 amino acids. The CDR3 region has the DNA TGTGCCAGCACCCAGGCCCTCTGGGGCTACACCTTC. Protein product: CASTQALWGYTF.

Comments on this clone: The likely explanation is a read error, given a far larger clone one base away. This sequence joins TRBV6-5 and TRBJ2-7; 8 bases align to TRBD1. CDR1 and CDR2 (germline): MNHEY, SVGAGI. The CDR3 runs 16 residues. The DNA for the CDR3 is TGTGCCAGCAGTTACGGGACCCCAGGGGGCTCCTACGAGCAGCACTTC. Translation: CASSYGTPGGSYEQHF.

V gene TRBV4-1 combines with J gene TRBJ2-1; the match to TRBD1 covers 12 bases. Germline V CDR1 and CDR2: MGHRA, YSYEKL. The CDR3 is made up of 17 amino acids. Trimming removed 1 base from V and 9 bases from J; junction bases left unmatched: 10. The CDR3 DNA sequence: TGCGCCAGCAGCCAAGGTCCGTCGGGACAGGGGGCGAGTGAGCAGTTCTTC. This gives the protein CASSQGPSGQGASEQFF.

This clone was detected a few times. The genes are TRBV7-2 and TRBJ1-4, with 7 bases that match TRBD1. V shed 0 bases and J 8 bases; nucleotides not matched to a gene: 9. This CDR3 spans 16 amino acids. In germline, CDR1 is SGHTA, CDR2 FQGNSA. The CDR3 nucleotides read TGTGCCAGCAGCTTAGCGCCGCAGGGGGTAGCGGAAAAACTGTTTTTT. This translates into CASSLAPQGVAEKLFF.

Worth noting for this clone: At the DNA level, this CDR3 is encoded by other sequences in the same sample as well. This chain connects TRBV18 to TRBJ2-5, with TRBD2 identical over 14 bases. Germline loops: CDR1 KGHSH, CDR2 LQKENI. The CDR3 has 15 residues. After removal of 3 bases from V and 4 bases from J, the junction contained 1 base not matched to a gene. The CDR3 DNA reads TGTGCCAGCTCACCGGGACTAGCGGGAGCAGAGACCCAGTACTTC. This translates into CASSPGLAGAETQYF. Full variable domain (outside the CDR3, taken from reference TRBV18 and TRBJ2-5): NAGVMQNPRHLVRRRGQEARLRCSPMKGHSHVYWYRQLPEEGLKFMVYLQKENIIDESGMPKERFSAEFPKEGPSILRIQQVVRGDSAAYFCASSPGLAGAETQYFGPGTRLLVL.

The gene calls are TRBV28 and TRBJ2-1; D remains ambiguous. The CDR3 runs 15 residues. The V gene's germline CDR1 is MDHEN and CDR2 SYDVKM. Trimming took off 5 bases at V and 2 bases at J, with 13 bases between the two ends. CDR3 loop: CASSPRVRPYNEQFF. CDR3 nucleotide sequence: TGTGCCAGCAGTCCCCGGGTCAGACCCTACAATGAGCAGTTCTTC.

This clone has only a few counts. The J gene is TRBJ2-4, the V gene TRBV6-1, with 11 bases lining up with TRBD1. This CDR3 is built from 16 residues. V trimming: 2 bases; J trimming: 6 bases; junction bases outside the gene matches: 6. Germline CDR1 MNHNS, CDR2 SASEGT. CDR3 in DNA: TGTGCCAGCAGTGAAAGCTGGACAGGGGGCCGAAACATTCAGTACTTC. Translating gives CASSESWTGGRNIQYF.

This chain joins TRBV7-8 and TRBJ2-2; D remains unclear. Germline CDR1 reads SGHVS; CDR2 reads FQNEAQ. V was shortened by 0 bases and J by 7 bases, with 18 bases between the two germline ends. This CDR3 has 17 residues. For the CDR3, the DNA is TGTGCCAGCAGCTTAGCCCCATATGTCCGGTCCAACGGGGAGCTGTTTTTT. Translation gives CASSLAPYVRSNGELFF.

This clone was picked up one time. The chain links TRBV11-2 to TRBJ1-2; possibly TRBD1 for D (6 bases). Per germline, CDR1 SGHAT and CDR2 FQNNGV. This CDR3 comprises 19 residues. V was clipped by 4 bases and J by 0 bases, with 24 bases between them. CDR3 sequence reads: CASSSLTGSPSEANYGYTF. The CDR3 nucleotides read TGTGCCAGCAGCTCACTGACAGGTTCCCCAAGTGAGGCTAACTATGGCTACACCTTC.

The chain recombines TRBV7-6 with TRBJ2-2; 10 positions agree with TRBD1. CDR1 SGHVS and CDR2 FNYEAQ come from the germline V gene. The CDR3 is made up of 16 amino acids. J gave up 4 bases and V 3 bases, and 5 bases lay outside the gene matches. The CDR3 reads CASSFWTGGSTGELFF. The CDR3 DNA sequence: TGTGCCAGCAGCTTTTGGACAGGGGGTAGCACCGGGGAGCTGTTTTTT.

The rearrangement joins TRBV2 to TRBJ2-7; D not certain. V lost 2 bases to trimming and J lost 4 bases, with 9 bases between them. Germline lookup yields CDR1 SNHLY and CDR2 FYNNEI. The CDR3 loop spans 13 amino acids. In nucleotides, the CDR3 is TGTGCCAGCAGTGAATGGTGGCGGTACGAGCAGTACTTC. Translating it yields CASSEWWRYEQYF. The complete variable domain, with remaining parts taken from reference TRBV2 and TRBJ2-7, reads EPEVTQTPSHQVTQMGQEVILRCVPISNHLYFYWYRQILGQKVEFLVSFYNNEISEKSEIFDDQFSVERPDGSNFTLKIRSTKLEDSAMYFCASSEWWRYEQYFGPGTRLTVT.

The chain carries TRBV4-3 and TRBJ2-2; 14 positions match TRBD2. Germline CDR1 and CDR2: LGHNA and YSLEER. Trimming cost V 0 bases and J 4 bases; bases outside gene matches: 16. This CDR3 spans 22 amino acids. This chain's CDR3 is CASSQELILGGLAGVSTGELFF. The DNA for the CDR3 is TGCGCCAGCAGCCAAGAACTAATCCTAGGGGGACTAGCGGGAGTAAGCACCGGGGAGCTGTTTTTT.

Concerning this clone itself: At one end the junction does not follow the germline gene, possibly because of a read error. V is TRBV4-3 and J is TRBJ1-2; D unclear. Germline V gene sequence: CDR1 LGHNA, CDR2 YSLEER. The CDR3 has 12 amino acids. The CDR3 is CASSQGRYAMLF. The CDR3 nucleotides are TGCGCCAGCAGCCAAGGGCGATATGCAATGCTCTTC.

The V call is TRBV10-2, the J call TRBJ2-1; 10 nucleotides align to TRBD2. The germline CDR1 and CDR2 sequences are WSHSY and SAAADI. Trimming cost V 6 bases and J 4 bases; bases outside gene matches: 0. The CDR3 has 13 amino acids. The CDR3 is CASRGLAYNEQFF. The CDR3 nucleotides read TGCGCCAGCAGGGGACTAGCGTACAATGAGCAGTTCTTC.

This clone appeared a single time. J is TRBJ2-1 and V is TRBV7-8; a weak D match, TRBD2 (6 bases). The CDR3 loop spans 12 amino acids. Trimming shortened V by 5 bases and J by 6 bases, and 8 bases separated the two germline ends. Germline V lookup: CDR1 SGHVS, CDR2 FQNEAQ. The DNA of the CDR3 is TGTGCCAGCAGCACGACTAGCAATGAGCAGTTCTTC. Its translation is CASSTTSNEQFF.

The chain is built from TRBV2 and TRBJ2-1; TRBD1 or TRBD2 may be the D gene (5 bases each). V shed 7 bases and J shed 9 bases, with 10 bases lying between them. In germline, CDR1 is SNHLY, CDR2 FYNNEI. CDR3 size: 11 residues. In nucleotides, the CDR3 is TGTGCCAGCAAGGGACGGGGTGAGCAGTTCTTC. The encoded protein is CASKGRGEQFF.

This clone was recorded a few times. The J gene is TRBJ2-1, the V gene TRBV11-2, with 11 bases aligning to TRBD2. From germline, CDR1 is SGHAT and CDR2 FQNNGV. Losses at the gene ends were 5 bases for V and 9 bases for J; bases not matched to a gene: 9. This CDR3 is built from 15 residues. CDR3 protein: CASSATSGSWAEQFF. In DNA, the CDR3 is TGTGCCAGCAGCGCTACTAGCGGGAGCTGGGCTGAGCAGTTCTTC.

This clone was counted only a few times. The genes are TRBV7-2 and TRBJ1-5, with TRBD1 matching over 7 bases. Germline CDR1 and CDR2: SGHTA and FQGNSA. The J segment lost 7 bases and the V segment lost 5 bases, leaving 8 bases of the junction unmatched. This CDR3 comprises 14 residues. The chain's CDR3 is CASSRDRDNQPQHF. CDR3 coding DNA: TGTGCCAGCAGCCGTGACAGGGATAACCAGCCCCAGCATTTT.

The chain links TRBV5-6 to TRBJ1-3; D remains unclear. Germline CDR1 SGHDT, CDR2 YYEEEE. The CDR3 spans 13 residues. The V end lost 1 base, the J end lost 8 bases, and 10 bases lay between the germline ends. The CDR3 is CASSLYTADTIYF. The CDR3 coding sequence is TGTGCCAGCAGCTTGTATACGGCAGACACCATATATTTT.